The 21 T cell receptor beta chains given below trace back to one sample, sequenced in a study of cytotoxic CD8 clonotypes in ibrutinib-treated CLL. Using immunoSEQ multiplex PCR, the repertoire was profiled, and TCRdb retains in-frame clones only, with some absent. The sample has about 50,000 clones; over 60% are singletons. Sequencing was performed on PBMCs, taken after 12 months of ibrutinib treatment. The receptors derive from a human donor with chronic lymphocytic leukemia.

V gene TRBV5-1 combines with J gene TRBJ2-1; D may be TRBD1 or TRBD2 (5 bases each). V lost 4 bases and J lost 2, with 19 bases in between. Germline-derived CDR1 and CDR2 are SGHRS and YFSETQ. The CDR3 has 17 residues. CDR3 sequence: CASSQTAPGRTYNEQFF. The CDR3 DNA is TGCGCCAGCAGCCAAACAGCCCCGGGACGGACCTACAATGAGCAGTTCTTC.

The chain carries TRBV30 and TRBJ1-1, with D unresolved. The germline V gene has CDR1 GTSNPN and CDR2 SVGIG (reference sequence). The CDR3 totals 13 residues. Trimming took off 4 bases at V and 1 base at J, with 10 bases between the two ends. This chain's CDR3 is CAWMLLRNTEAFF. The CDR3 nucleotides read TGTGCCTGGATGCTACTTCGGAACACTGAAGCTTTCTTT.

The CDR3 DNA reads TGCGCCAGCAGCAACCGACAGGGAGATACGCAGTATTTT. Translating it yields CASSNRQGDTQYF. This rearrangement joins TRBV4-1 to TRBJ2-3, with 7 bases aligning to TRBD1. Germline V gives CDR1 MGHRA, CDR2 YSYEKL. The length of the CDR3 is 13 residues. The ends lost 5 bases at V and 5 bases at J; junction bases unmatched: 4.

Worth noting for this clone: One end of the junction varies from germline; a read error may be responsible. The chain combines TRBV28 with TRBJ2-1; 7 nucleotides match TRBD1. The germline gives CDR1 MDHEN, CDR2 SYDVKM. CDR3 size: 15 residues. The DNA for the CDR3 is TGTGCCGGCAGCCGACCGGGACAGAAGGGCGATGAGCAGTTCTTC. Translation gives CAGSRPGQKGDEQFF.

The gene calls are TRBV5-1 and TRBJ2-2; D could derive from TRBD1 or TRBD2 (5 bases each). Germline V gene data show CDR1 as SGHRS and CDR2 as YFSETQ. The CDR3 is 15 residues long. V was clipped by 5 bases and J by 0 bases, with 11 bases between them. The CDR3 sequence is CASRTGRTNTGELFF. The CDR3 bases are TGCGCCAGCAGAACGGGGCGCACGAACACCGGGGAGCTGTTTTTT.

This clone was detected a few times. The chain links TRBV28 to TRBJ2-4, with D possibly TRBD1 on 5 matching bases. V lost 3 bases and J 0 bases, leaving 12 bases between the germline ends. CDR1 and CDR2 (germline): MDHEN, SYDVKM. The CDR3 covers 16 residues. CDR3 sequence reads: CASSFDRSLAKNIQYF. DNA of the CDR3: TGTGCCAGCAGTTTTGACAGAAGTCTAGCCAAAAACATTCAGTACTTC.

The chain recombines TRBV5-1 with TRBJ2-1; TRBD2 agrees at 8 bases. The CDR3 length is 14 residues. Germline V gives CDR1 SGHRS, CDR2 YFSETQ. The V and J ends lost 4 bases and 7 bases, in that order; junction bases with no gene match: 7. The CDR3 nucleotides read TGCGCCAGCAGCGAACCGGGACTAGAGAATGAGCAGTTCTTC. Protein sequence: CASSEPGLENEQFF. Full variable domain (outside the CDR3, taken from reference TRBV5-1 and TRBJ2-1): KAGVTQTPRYLIKTRGQQVTLSCSPISGHRSVSWYQQTPGQGLQFLFEYFSETQRNKGNFPGRFSGRQFSNSRSEMNVSTLELGDSALYLCASSEPGLENEQFFGPGTRLTVL.

The V gene is TRBV4-1, the J gene TRBJ1-2; 7 bases align to TRBD1. CDR3 length equals 15 residues. V lost 3 bases to trimming and J lost 4 bases; unmatched junction nucleotides: 8. CDR1 MGHRA and CDR2 YSYEKL come from the germline V gene. The DNA of the CDR3 is TGCGCCAGCAGCCAGACTACAGGGGTGGGCTATGGCTACACCTTC. This codes for CASSQTTGVGYGYTF.

J is TRBJ2-2 and V is TRBV18; 8 nucleotides line up with TRBD1. The CDR3 is made up of 15 amino acids. V lost 5 bases, J lost 4 bases, and 6 bases stayed unmatched. Germline lookup yields CDR1 KGHSH and CDR2 LQKENI. CDR3 region: CASSAGQVGTGELFF. CDR3 DNA sequence: TGTGCCAGCTCAGCGGGACAGGTCGGCACCGGGGAGCTGTTTTTT.

The chain is built from TRBV23-1 and TRBJ1-2; unclear D gene. TRBV23-1 is flagged as an ORF with uncertain function. V was pared by 1 base and J by 2 bases, with 11 bases between. The CDR3 has 15 amino acids. The CDR3 here is CASSQFTDKNYGYTF. The CDR3 coding sequence is TGCGCCAGCAGTCAATTTACCGACAAGAACTATGGCTACACCTTC.

The chain joins TRBV13 to TRBJ2-1, with TRBD2 matching over 16 bases. Germline values: CDR1 PRHDT, CDR2 FYEKMQ (reference sequence). This CDR3 has 18 amino acids. The J segment lost 3 bases and the V segment lost 5 bases, leaving 7 bases of the junction unmatched. The CDR3 here is CASSPGTSGRAIYNEQFF. The CDR3 nucleotides are TGTGCCAGCAGCCCCGGGACTAGCGGGAGGGCCATCTACAATGAGCAGTTCTTC.

With respect to this clone: This CDR3 is also generated by other DNA sequences in the sample. V gene TRBV6-5 combines with J gene TRBJ1-4; 9 bases fit TRBD1. The CDR3 runs 15 residues. The V gene's germline CDR1 is MNHEY and CDR2 SVGAGI. V shed 0 bases and J 5 bases; nucleotides not matched to a gene: 1. This CDR3 is CASSYSGTGNEKLFF. The CDR3 region has the DNA TGTGCCAGCAGTTACTCCGGGACAGGGAATGAAAAACTGTTTTTT.

V gene TRBV5-5 combines with J gene TRBJ2-5, with D maybe TRBD2 (5 bases). This CDR3 is built from 14 residues. CDR1 SGHKS and CDR2 YYEKEE come from the germline V gene (reference sequence). V lost 2 bases and J lost 5, with 13 bases in between. In DNA, the CDR3 is TGTGCCAGCAGCTTCCGGGGAGTCGGGGAGACCCAGTACTTC. Its translation is CASSFRGVGETQYF.

This clone showed up just a few times. The J gene is TRBJ2-2, the V gene TRBV7-9, with no clear D. The CDR3 totals 16 residues. CDR1 and CDR2 (germline): SEHNR, FQNEAQ (reference sequence). V lost 2 bases and J 1 base, leaving 11 bases between the germline ends. CDR3 loop: CASSLFRAGNTGELFF. The DNA of the CDR3 is TGTGCCAGCAGCTTATTTCGGGCAGGGAACACCGGGGAGCTGTTTTTT.

CDR3 protein: CASSPLTNTGELFF. The DNA for the CDR3 is TGTGCCAGCTCACCGCTAACGAACACCGGGGAGCTGTTTTTT. The V call is TRBV18, the J call TRBJ2-2, with no clear D. CDR1 KGHSH and CDR2 LQKENI come from the germline V gene. The ends were cut back, 3 bases at V and 0 bases at J, with 5 bases in the middle. The CDR3 has 14 residues.

The chain joins TRBV5-1 to TRBJ2-1; tentative D call: TRBD1 (5 bases). This CDR3 comprises 15 residues. Germline V gene data show CDR1 as SGHRS and CDR2 as YFSETQ. Trimming shortened V by 3 bases and J by 6 bases, and 16 bases separated the two germline ends. In nucleotides, the CDR3 is TGCGCCAGCAGCTCCAGGGTGACGAGGAGCAATGAGCAGTTCTTC. This sequence encodes CASSSRVTRSNEQFF. The complete variable domain, with remaining parts taken from reference TRBV5-1 and TRBJ2-1, reads KAGVTQTPRYLIKTRGQQVTLSCSPISGHRSVSWYQQTPGQGLQFLFEYFSETQRNKGNFPGRFSGRQFSNSRSEMNVSTLELGDSALYLCASSSRVTRSNEQFFGPGTRLTVL.

The rearrangement joins TRBV4-3 to TRBJ2-1, with D hard to call. The CDR3 consists of 11 residues. The V and J ends lost 1 base and 9 bases respectively, with 4 bases between them. CDR1 LGHNA and CDR2 YSLEER come from the germline V gene. The CDR3 region has the DNA TGCGCCAGCAGCCAAGGGACTGAGCAGTTCTTC. It is translated as CASSQGTEQFF.

This chain connects TRBV29-1 to TRBJ2-3, with TRBD2 identical over 11 bases. V lost 2 bases to trimming and J lost 7 bases; unmatched junction nucleotides: 8. CDR1 and CDR2 (germline): SQVTM, ANQGSEA. The CDR3 runs 15 residues. CDR3 in DNA: TGCAGCGTTGAAAGGCTAGCGGGAGGAATTTATACGCAGTATTTT. Translating it yields CSVERLAGGIYTQYF.

About this clone: Mismatch with germline at one junction end may stem from a read error. The V gene is TRBV9, the J gene TRBJ2-3; D is possibly TRBD2 (5 bases). The CDR3 contains 15 residues. Germline V lookup: CDR1 SGDLS, CDR2 YYNGEE. The DNA for the CDR3 is TGTGCCAGCAGTGTAGCGAAAACGAGCACAGATACGCAGTATTTT. This encodes CASSVAKTSTDTQYF.

This rearrangement joins TRBV30 to TRBJ2-7; TRBD2 agrees at 9 bases. J gave up 6 bases and V 1 base, and 7 bases lay outside the gene matches. The CDR3 sequence is 14 residues long. Looked up from germline, CDR1 is GTSNPN and CDR2 is SVGIG (reference sequence). This CDR3 reads CAWSALAGLSEQYF. CDR3 bases: TGTGCCTGGAGTGCCCTAGCGGGATTGAGCGAGCAGTACTTC.

This clone occurred a few times. The J gene is TRBJ2-5, the V gene TRBV11-3; 14 bases agree with TRBD2. From germline, CDR1 is SGHNT and CDR2 YENEEA. Trimming took 5 bases from V and 1 from J; bases not matched to a gene: 9. The CDR3 contains 18 residues. The CDR3 DNA reads as TGTGCCAGCAGCCCGGGACTAGCGGGAGTTTGGGGCCAAGAGACCCAGTACTTC. Translation gives CASSPGLAGVWGQETQYF.